The 2 T cell receptor beta chains given below trace back to one sample, sequenced in a study of breast tumors, draining lymph nodes, adjacent tissues. Using its own MiXCR run on the multiplex PCR reads, TCRdb lists one record per CDR3 protein. The sample contains 25,000 or so distinct CDR3 sequences, 68% of which appear only once. The sequencing input was tumor-adjacent breast tissue. The receptors were gathered from a female donor with breast cancer. Some clones in this sample may be carry-over from other donors' samples.

The rearrangement joins TRBV2 to TRBJ1-3; 13 bases are a match to TRBD2. The J call may be in error: the DNA end matches TRBJ2-3 better. The CDR3 totals 15 residues. Germline V gene lookup returns CDR1 SNHLY and CDR2 FYNNEI. CDR3 in DNA: TGTGCCAGCAGCCCGAGACTAGCGGGAGGAGATACGCAGTATTTT. Translation: CASSPRLAGGDTQYF.

The CDR3 protein is CASSQYDLSYEQYF. In DNA form, the CDR3 reads TGCGCCAGCAGCCAATACGACCTTTCCTACGAGCAGTACTTC. This chain joins TRBV4-1 and TRBJ2-7; D is uncertain. CDR1 MGHRA and CDR2 YSYEKL come from the germline V gene. This CDR3 is built from 14 residues. The germline V and J ends were trimmed by 2 bases and 1 base, with 9 bases remaining between them.